These 20 T cell receptor beta chains were sequenced from one sample in a study of Ad26.COV2.S vaccination and SARS-CoV-2 variants. Data came from immunoSEQ multiplex PCR; TCRdb stores just in-frame clones and leaves some out. This sample yields around 450,000 clones, of which about 93% are seen a single time; 10% to 15% belongs to the top ten. Described treatment: some 19 received Ad26.COV2.S at low or high dose, single or two shots; about five received placebo; per-sample allocation not given. Sampling was done on day 63 after the first vaccine or placebo injection. The input for sequencing was peripheral blood, taken in a trial of Ad26.COV2.S vaccine versus placebo. These receptors were taken from a person aged 18-60 years who received the Ad26.COV2.S COVID-19 vaccine or a placebo.

The rearrangement joins TRBV18 to TRBJ1-1, with 10 bases fitting TRBD1. CDR3 length equals 15 residues. The J segment lost 5 bases and the V segment lost 6 bases, leaving 9 bases of the junction unmatched. The V gene's germline CDR1 is KGHSH and CDR2 LQKENI. CDR3 residues: CASSREGTGATEAFF. CDR3 nucleotide sequence: TGTGCCAGCTCCCGCGAAGGGACAGGGGCTACTGAAGCTTTCTTT.

V gene TRBV30 combines with J gene TRBJ1-1, with TRBD1 as a possible D gene (6 bases). The CDR3 is 12 residues long. Trimming pared 0 bases from V and 10 bases from J, leaving 12 bases between. CDR1 is GTSNPN and CDR2 is SVGIG in the germline V gene (reference sequence). For the CDR3, the DNA is TGTGCCTGGAGTGTACTTATACAGGGAGCTTTCTTT. As protein: CAWSVLIQGAFF.

The V and J genes are TRBV19 and TRBJ2-7; 9 bases match TRBD1. CDR1 LNHDA and CDR2 SQIVND come from the germline V gene (reference sequence). V was pared by 5 bases and J by 3 bases, with 14 bases of the junction left unmatched. The CDR3 extends over 17 amino acids. Written as DNA, the CDR3 is TGTGCCAGTAGTGCCTACCCGGACAGGGGAGATTTCTACGAGCAGTACTTC. It specifies CASSAYPDRGDFYEQYF. The full variable domain, in which reference TRBV19 and TRBJ2-7 provide the parts outside the CDR3, is DGGITQSPKYLFRKEGQNVTLSCEQNLNHDAMYWYRQDPGQGLRLIYYSQIVNDFQKGDIAEGYSVSREKKESFPLTVTSAQKNPTAFYLCASSAYPDRGDFYEQYFGPGTRLTVT.

This chain links TRBV7-2 with TRBJ2-7; TRBD2 might be the D (6 bases). Per the germline V gene, CDR1 is SGHTA and CDR2 is FQGNSA. Trimming pared 3 bases from V and 0 bases from J, leaving 12 bases between. CDR3 length: 15 amino acids. DNA of the CDR3: TGTGCCAGCAGCTTCTTAGCGGAGAGCTCCTACGAGCAGTACTTC. Translated: CASSFLAESSYEQYF.

The genes are TRBV4-1 and TRBJ2-5, with a weak D call TRBD2 (5 bases). The CDR3 length is 14 residues. The ends were cut back, 6 bases at V and 5 bases at J, with 16 bases in the middle. Germline lookup yields CDR1 MGHRA and CDR2 YSYEKL. This CDR3 is CASSRTGRVETQYF. CDR3 DNA: TGCGCCAGCAGTCGGACTGGCCGGGTTGAGACCCAGTACTTC.

The genes are TRBV11-2 and TRBJ2-7; D possibly matches TRBD1 or TRBD2 (5 bases each). In germline, CDR1 is SGHAT, CDR2 FQNNGV. Trimming took 4 bases from V and 2 from J, leaving 12 bases between them. The CDR3 runs to 14 residues. CDR3 protein: CASSSGTDTYEQYF. Here the CDR3 DNA reads TGTGCCAGCAGCTCCGGGACGGATACCTACGAGCAGTACTTC.

The chain uses TRBV5-4 and TRBJ2-1; weak D call: TRBD2 (5 bases). The length of the CDR3 is 18 residues. With 3 bases removed from V and 0 bases from J, the gap between germline ends came to 19 bases. The germline gives CDR1 SGHNT, CDR2 YYREEE (reference sequence). This CDR3 reads CASSSGGRLWVSYNEQFF. The CDR3 DNA follows: TGTGCCAGCAGCTCCGGCGGGCGCCTATGGGTCTCCTACAATGAGCAGTTCTTC. The variable domain in full, with the rest retrieved from reference TRBV5-4 and TRBJ2-1, is ETGVTQSPTHLIKTRGQQVTLRCSSQSGHNTVSWYQQALGQGPQFIFQYYREEENGRGNFPPRFSGLQFPNYSSELNVNALELDDSALYLCASSSGGRLWVSYNEQFFGPGTRLTVL.

This chain uses TRBV18 with TRBJ2-7; D is perhaps TRBD1 (6 bases). Trimming took off 6 bases at V and 4 bases at J, with 16 bases between the two ends. The CDR3 runs to 14 residues. From germline, CDR1 is KGHSH and CDR2 LQKENI. The DNA of the CDR3 is TGTGCCAGCTCCCCGGCACAGGGATTTTACGAGCAGTACTTC. This sequence encodes CASSPAQGFYEQYF. Drawing the rest from reference TRBV18 and TRBJ2-7, the complete variable domain is NAGVMQNPRHLVRRRGQEARLRCSPMKGHSHVYWYRQLPEEGLKFMVYLQKENIIDESGMPKERFSAEFPKEGPSILRIQQVVRGDSAAYFCASSPAQGFYEQYFGPGTRLTVT.

The chain's CDR3 is CASSSGRGDYGYTF. The CDR3 coding sequence is TGTGCCAGCAGTTCCGGCAGGGGAGACTATGGCTACACCTTC. This chain connects TRBV27 to TRBJ1-2, with D maybe TRBD1 (6 bases). Germline lookup yields CDR1 MNHEY and CDR2 SMNVEV (reference sequence). V was cut by 4 bases and J by 3 bases, with 12 bases left in between. This CDR3 is built from 14 residues.

The CDR3 region is CAISDGRGADGANVLTF. CDR3 nucleotide sequence: TGTGCCATCAGTGACGGCAGGGGTGCCGATGGGGCCAACGTCCTGACTTTC. This chain links TRBV10-3 with TRBJ2-6; perhaps TRBD1 as D (6 bases). Trimming took off 3 bases at V and 3 bases at J, with 15 bases between the two ends. This CDR3 has 17 amino acids. The germline gives CDR1 ENHRY, CDR2 SYGVKD.

The genes are TRBV10-3 and TRBJ2-1; 10 bases fit TRBD2. Germline-derived CDR1 and CDR2 are ENHRY and SYGVKD. The ends lost 11 bases at V and 0 bases at J; junction bases unmatched: 13. The CDR3 consists of 17 residues. In nucleotides, the CDR3 is TGTGCCTCGAGGGGGACTAGCGATTCCAGCTCCTACAATGAGCAGTTCTTC. It codes for CASRGTSDSSSYNEQFF.

This rearrangement joins TRBV9 to TRBJ1-2; no clear D gene. V was shortened by 4 bases and J by 8 bases, with 15 bases between the two germline ends. CDR1 and CDR2 from the germline V gene are SGDLS and YYNGEE. This CDR3 comprises 13 residues. Here the CDR3 reads CASSPGTRRGYTF. The CDR3 region has the DNA TGTGCCAGCAGCCCGGGCACCCGGCGAGGCTACACCTTC.

The rearrangement joins TRBV19 to TRBJ1-5; a weak D match, TRBD1 (6 bases). The CDR3 extends over 17 amino acids. Germline values: CDR1 LNHDA, CDR2 SQIVND (reference sequence). Deletions cut 6 bases from V and 1 base from J, with 19 bases between. CDR3 DNA: TGTGCCAGTAGGACCATGTGGGGAGGGGGGAGCAATCAGCCCCAGCATTTT. This codes for CASRTMWGGGSNQPQHF.

The chain uses TRBV28 and TRBJ1-2, with D uncertain. Germline values: CDR1 MDHEN, CDR2 SYDVKM. This CDR3 is 14 amino acids long. Trimming pared 6 bases from V and 4 bases from J, leaving 15 bases between. Written as DNA, the CDR3 is TGTGCCAGCAGGCCTGGGGTCCCGGGCTATGGCTACACCTTC. This gives the protein CASRPGVPGYGYTF.

This chain connects TRBV3-1 (or the pseudogene TRBV3-2) to TRBJ2-2; 8 bases match TRBD1. V dropped 4 bases and J dropped 2; count of bases not matched to a gene: 3. CDR3 length: 15 amino acids. Germline V gene sequence: CDR1 LGHDT, CDR2 YNNKEL (reference sequence). CDR3 in amino acids: CASSPGQDNTGELFF. Written as DNA, the CDR3 is TGTGCCAGCAGCCCGGGACAGGACAACACCGGGGAGCTGTTTTTT.

The V gene is TRBV20-1, the J gene TRBJ2-3, with 7 bases matching TRBD1. This CDR3 has 15 amino acids. Germline V CDR1 and CDR2: DFQATT, SNEGSKA (reference sequence). With V trimmed by 3 bases and J by 1 base, 7 bases remained unmatched. CDR3 bases: TGCAGTGCTAGTGGGGCAGGGGGAGGCACAGATACGCAGTATTTT. Translating it yields CSASGAGGGTDTQYF.

Here the CDR3 reads CASSYRTGIYEQYF. CDR3 bases: TGCGCCAGCAGCTATCGGACAGGTATCTACGAGCAGTACTTC. The chain uses TRBV4-1 and TRBJ2-7; TRBD1 aligns across 7 bases. The CDR3 consists of 14 residues. Germline assignment: CDR1 MGHRA and CDR2 YSYEKL. Trimming took 5 bases from V and 3 from J; bases not matched to a gene: 7.

The J gene is TRBJ1-6, the V gene TRBV25-1; D is undetermined. Trimming pared 5 bases from V and 9 bases from J, leaving 14 bases between. CDR1 MGHDK and CDR2 SYGVNS come from the germline V gene. The CDR3 runs 14 residues. CDR3 region: CASSSLDGSSPLHF. The CDR3 nucleotides read TGTGCCAGCAGTTCCCTGGACGGTAGTTCACCCCTCCACTTT.

The chain recombines TRBV15 with TRBJ2-3; 12 nucleotides agree with TRBD2. The CDR3 totals 16 residues. Germline values: CDR1 LNHNV, CDR2 YYDKDF (reference sequence). V shed 5 bases, J shed 5 bases, and the junction held 8 bases outside the gene matches. CDR3 nucleotide sequence: TGTGCCACCAGCCGAAGACTAGCGGGAGTCGTAGATACGCAGTATTTT. It is translated as CATSRRLAGVVDTQYF.

This chain uses TRBV6-2 or TRBV6-3 with TRBJ1-1; unclear D gene. Germline CDR1 and CDR2: MNHEY and SVGEGT. Trimming shortened V by 2 bases and J by 5 bases, and 12 bases separated the two germline ends. The CDR3 is 14 amino acids. This CDR3 reads CASSYEPPKTEAFF. DNA of the CDR3: TGTGCCAGCAGTTACGAGCCACCCAAGACTGAAGCTTTCTTT.